This T cell receptor beta chain derives from a study of shared clonotypes between healthy human individuals. The germline V gene has CDR1 ENHRY and CDR2 SYGVKD. The CDR3 totals 14 residues. The ends lost 6 bases at V and 6 bases at J; junction bases unmatched: 6. Sequencing used immunoSEQ multiplex PCR; TCRdb keeps in-frame clones, though not all of them. The table shows millions of clones, with over 85% occurring only once. The V call is TRBV10-3, the J call TRBJ2-7, with 12 positions matching TRBD1. The source material was naive CD4+ T cells from PBMCs. As to subset: CD45RA+ positively selected. The sequence was obtained from a man younger than 30 in good health. Some clones in this sample may be carry-over from other donors' samples. CDR3 nucleotide sequence: TGTGCCATCAGCCCGGGACAGGGGGCTTTCGAGCAGTACTTC. Translating it yields CAISPGQGAFEQYF.